This T cell receptor (beta chain) originates from a study of blood T cell repertoires in COVID-19. Study in general: Some COVID-19 samples were acute and others convalescent; all came from the United States, Italy and Spain. Sources were T cells, B-cell-depleted T cells, or PBMCs; the material itself was cDNA or gDNA.

CDR1 and CDR2 from the germline V gene are SGHAT and FQDESV (reference sequence). This CDR3 comprises 15 residues. Trimming removed 5 bases from V and 4 bases from J; junction bases left unmatched: 4. The Seattle site enrolled patients during active infection and followed them longitudinally. Authors' data handling: Amplified reference gene primers provided the basis for estimating nucleated cell counts. Clones were read by immunoSEQ multiplex PCR, and TCRdb kept only the in-frame ones, dropping some. That table supplies the V and J calls and clone size; D and trimming were determined from the DNA. The table has some 200,000 clones, 94% seen once.

This clonotype originated in a man aged 25-45 years with COVID-19, enrolled during active disease. What was sequenced was peripheral blood. The chain uses TRBV11-1 and TRBJ2-5; TRBD2 aligns across 13 bases. This chain's CDR3 is CASSPWTSGGETQYF. In DNA form, the CDR3 reads TGTGCCAGCAGCCCCTGGACTAGCGGGGGAGAGACCCAGTACTTC.